The rows below give T cell receptor beta chains drawn from one sample of a study of T cell repertoires in cytomegalovirus infection. TCRdb reprocessed the reads via MiXCR and lists one record per CDR3 protein. The sample contains a few hundred thousand distinct CDR3 sequences, 15% to 20% of which appear only once. The sequenced material came from PBMCs. The receptor source for this set is a human donor in good health (CMV status not recorded). Some clones in this sample may be carry-over from other donors' samples. CDR3s include the opening cysteine and the closing phenylalanine or tryptophan. D genes are given only for firm matches. A clone size is listed for some rows: how often the clone was seen (once, few, many), or a class if it is expanded.

CDR3 length: 14; clone size: NA; J gene: TRBJ1-4; V gene: TRBV20-1; D gene: NA; CDR3 DNA: TGCAGTGCTAGAGCTGAGGAGACTAATGAAAAACTGTTTTTT; CDR3 protein: CSARAEETNEKLFF
CDR3 length: 17; clone size: NA; J gene: TRBJ2-7; V gene: TRBV28; D gene: TRBD2; CDR3 DNA: TGTGCCAGCAGCGATAGACTAGCGGGGGTCCTACCCTACGAGCAGTACTTC; CDR3 protein: CASSDRLAGVLPYEQYF
CDR3 length: 14; clone size: once; J gene: TRBJ2-5; V gene: TRBV5-6; D gene: NA; CDR3 DNA: TGTGCCGGCAGCCCGACCCGGGACGGAAAGACCCAGTACTTC; CDR3 protein: CAGSPTRDGKTQYF
CDR3 length: 15; clone size: NA; J gene: TRBJ2-7; V gene: TRBV28; D gene: TRBD1; CDR3 DNA: TGTGCCAGCAGCGTCCGGGCAGGGGGTGTGTTCGAGCAGTACTTC; CDR3 protein: CASSVRAGGVFEQYF
CDR3 length: 13; clone size: NA; J gene: TRBJ1-2; V gene: TRBV20-1; D gene: NA; CDR3 DNA: TGCAGTGCTAGAGTCAGGGGAGACTATGGCTACACCTTC; CDR3 protein: CSARVRGDYGYTF
CDR3 length: 15; clone size: few; J gene: TRBJ2-3; V gene: TRBV2; D gene: TRBD2; CDR3 DNA: TGTGCCAGCAGCCCCGGAGCGGGGGGCACAGATACGCAGTATTTT; CDR3 protein: CASSPGAGGTDTQYF
CDR3 length: 14; clone size: few; J gene: TRBJ1-6; V gene: TRBV15; D gene: NA; CDR3 DNA: TGTGCCACCAGCAGAGATAGAGATAATTCACCCCTCCACTTT; CDR3 protein: CATSRDRDNSPLHF
CDR3 length: 15; clone size: NA; J gene: TRBJ1-3; V gene: TRBV25-1; D gene: NA; CDR3 DNA: TGTGCCAGCAGCGCCACGGTAAACTCTGGAAACACCATATATTTT; CDR3 protein: CASSATVNSGNTIYF
CDR3 length: 15; clone size: NA; J gene: TRBJ1-1; V gene: TRBV19; D gene: TRBD1; CDR3 DNA: TGTGCCAGTAGTACACAGGGGGCGGAGAACCCTGAAGCTTTCTTT; CDR3 protein: CASSTQGAENPEAFF
CDR3 length: 15; clone size: NA; J gene: TRBJ1-5; V gene: TRBV4-3; D gene: NA; CDR3 DNA: TGCGCCAGCAGTGAGGGGGTATATAGCAATCAGCCCCAGCATTTT; CDR3 protein: CASSEGVYSNQPQHF
CDR3 length: 18; clone size: NA; J gene: TRBJ1-6; V gene: TRBV5-1; D gene: NA; CDR3 DNA: TGCGCCAGCAGCTCCCGGGACACAATGAGCTCCTATAATTCACCCCTCCACTTT; CDR3 protein: CASSSRDTMSSYNSPLHF
CDR3 length: 17; clone size: NA; J gene: TRBJ2-7; V gene: TRBV18; D gene: TRBD1; CDR3 DNA: TGTGCCAGCTCACCACGGCGGAGACAGGGGGATTCTTACGAGCAGTACTTC; CDR3 protein: CASSPRRRQGDSYEQYF
CDR3 length: 14; clone size: NA; J gene: TRBJ2-5; V gene: TRBV2; D gene: NA; CDR3 DNA: TGTGCCAGCCGAATAGACAGCGGACAAGAGACCCAGTACTTC; CDR3 protein: CASRIDSGQETQYF
CDR3 length: 11; clone size: NA; J gene: TRBJ2-7; V gene: TRBV5-8; D gene: NA; CDR3 DNA: TGTGCCAGCAGCTCCGTGAGAAAGCAGTACTTC; CDR3 protein: CASSSVRKQYF
CDR3 length: 12; clone size: NA; J gene: TRBJ2-7; V gene: TRBV29-1; D gene: TRBD1; CDR3 DNA: TGCAGCGTGTCGGGACAGGGGGTCGAGCAGTACTTC; CDR3 protein: CSVSGQGVEQYF
CDR3 length: 17; clone size: NA; J gene: TRBJ2-5; V gene: TRBV4-2; D gene: TRBD2; CDR3 DNA: TGTGCCAGCAGCCAAGATCTAAGGACTAGCGGACGGGGGACCCAGTACTTC; CDR3 protein: CASSQDLRTSGRGTQYF
CDR3 length: 17; clone size: NA; J gene: TRBJ2-1; V gene: TRBV5-6; D gene: TRBD1; CDR3 DNA: TGTGCCAGCAGCTTAGATCCCGGGACAGCTTCCTACAATGAGCAGTTCTTC; CDR3 protein: CASSLDPGTASYNEQFF
CDR3 length: 15; clone size: NA; J gene: TRBJ2-5; V gene: TRBV12-3/TRBV12-4; D gene: TRBD2; CDR3 DNA: TGTGCCAGCAGTCCTCCAGCGGGGGGGCAAGAGACCCAGTACTTC; CDR3 protein: CASSPPAGGQETQYF
CDR3 length: 15; clone size: few; J gene: TRBJ2-5; V gene: TRBV10-3; D gene: NA; CDR3 DNA: TGTGCCATCACCCCTGGGGTGACAGGCGGGGAGACCCAGTACTTC; CDR3 protein: CAITPGVTGGETQYF
CDR3 length: 15; clone size: few; J gene: TRBJ2-7; V gene: TRBV4-1; D gene: TRBD1; CDR3 DNA: TGCGCCAGCAGCCAAGGCGGACAGGGCGGCTACGAGCAGTACTTC; CDR3 protein: CASSQGGQGGYEQYF
CDR3 length: 15; clone size: few; J gene: TRBJ1-5; V gene: TRBV2; D gene: TRBD1; CDR3 DNA: TGTGCCAGCGGGGGACAGGGGACGATCAATCAGCCCCAGCATTTT; CDR3 protein: CASGGQGTINQPQHF
CDR3 length: 17; clone size: many; J gene: TRBJ2-7; V gene: TRBV7-8; D gene: NA; CDR3 DNA: TGTGCCAGCAGCTTAACTGCTCGCGGTCTCCGGTCCTACGAGCAGTACTTC; CDR3 protein: CASSLTARGLRSYEQYF
CDR3 length: 17; clone size: NA; J gene: TRBJ2-3; V gene: TRBV6-6; D gene: TRBD1; CDR3 DNA: TGTGCCAGCAGTTCCTCGGACAGGGGGAAGATGGCAGATACGCAGTATTTT; CDR3 protein: CASSSSDRGKMADTQYF
CDR3 length: 14; clone size: many; J gene: TRBJ1-4; V gene: TRBV19; D gene: NA; CDR3 DNA: TGTGCCAGTAGAACAGACGCAACTAATGAAAAACTGTTTTTT; CDR3 protein: CASRTDATNEKLFF
CDR3 length: 14; clone size: many; J gene: TRBJ2-5; V gene: TRBV12-3/TRBV12-4; D gene: NA; CDR3 DNA: TGTGCCAGCAGTTTAGGACTAGGCAAAGAGACCCAGTACTTC; CDR3 protein: CASSLGLGKETQYF
CDR3 length: 12; clone size: few; J gene: TRBJ2-7; V gene: TRBV12-3/TRBV12-4; D gene: NA; CDR3 DNA: TGTGCCAGCAGGGGACGGGACTACGAGCAGTACTTC; CDR3 protein: CASRGRDYEQYF
CDR3 length: 14; clone size: few; J gene: TRBJ2-3; V gene: TRBV2; D gene: TRBD1; CDR3 DNA: TGTGCCAGCACCTGGGACAGGGTAATAGATACGCAGTATTTT; CDR3 protein: CASTWDRVIDTQYF
CDR3 length: 14; clone size: few; J gene: TRBJ2-1; V gene: TRBV7-9; D gene: NA; CDR3 DNA: TGTGCCAGCAGCTTAGGCCAGCCCGGCGGTGAGCAGTTCTTC; CDR3 protein: CASSLGQPGGEQFF
CDR3 length: 11; clone size: many; J gene: TRBJ1-5; V gene: TRBV6-2/TRBV6-3; D gene: NA; CDR3 DNA: TGTGCCAGCAGGAGCGACAGGACCCAGCATTTT; CDR3 protein: CASRSDRTQHF
CDR3 length: 13; clone size: NA; J gene: TRBJ2-3; V gene: TRBV24-1; D gene: TRBD1; CDR3 DNA: TGTGCCACCAGTGAGCCGGGACAGGGAACGCAGTATTTT; CDR3 protein: CATSEPGQGTQYF
CDR3 length: 14; clone size: NA; J gene: TRBJ2-5; V gene: TRBV7-2; D gene: TRBD2; CDR3 DNA: TGTGCCAGCAATACACTAGCGGGGGTAGAGACCCAGTACTTC; CDR3 protein: CASNTLAGVETQYF
CDR3 length: 16; clone size: many; J gene: TRBJ2-1; V gene: TRBV5-5; D gene: NA; CDR3 DNA: TGTGCCAGCAGCCCCCACACAGCCAACCCATACAATGAGCAGTTCTTC; CDR3 protein: CASSPHTANPYNEQFF
CDR3 length: 12; clone size: many; J gene: TRBJ2-5; V gene: TRBV7-2; D gene: NA; CDR3 DNA: TGTGCCAGCAGCTCTTTCCAAGAGACCCAGTACTTC; CDR3 protein: CASSSFQETQYF
CDR3 length: 15; clone size: few; J gene: TRBJ2-3; V gene: TRBV28; D gene: TRBD2; CDR3 DNA: TGTGCCAGCAGCAGGCTAGCGGGGGGGCGGGATACGCAGTATTTT; CDR3 protein: CASSRLAGGRDTQYF
CDR3 length: 16; clone size: NA; J gene: TRBJ2-3; V gene: TRBV6-8; D gene: TRBD1; CDR3 DNA: TGTGCCAGCAGTAGGACAGGGAGTTGGAGTACGGATACGCAGTATTTT; CDR3 protein: CASSRTGSWSTDTQYF
CDR3 length: 17; clone size: many; J gene: TRBJ1-3; V gene: TRBV7-9; D gene: TRBD1; CDR3 DNA: TGTGCCAGCAGCTTAGAACCGGGACAGGGCTCTGGAAACACCATATATTTT; CDR3 protein: CASSLEPGQGSGNTIYF
CDR3 length: 14; clone size: NA; J gene: TRBJ1-5; V gene: TRBV7-8; D gene: TRBD1; CDR3 DNA: TGTGCCACGGGACAGGGAATGAGCAATCAGCCCCAGCATTTT; CDR3 protein: CATGQGMSNQPQHF
CDR3 length: 14; clone size: many; J gene: TRBJ2-7; V gene: TRBV7-6; D gene: NA; CDR3 DNA: TGTGCCAGCAGCTTAGGGACGGACCCCTACGAGCAGTACTTC; CDR3 protein: CASSLGTDPYEQYF
CDR3 length: 11; clone size: once; J gene: TRBJ1-1; V gene: TRBV7-2; D gene: NA; CDR3 DNA: TGTGCCAGCAGCTGGGGACGGGAAGCTTTCTTT; CDR3 protein: CASSWGREAFF
CDR3 length: 15; clone size: many; J gene: TRBJ2-7; V gene: TRBV7-2; D gene: TRBD1; CDR3 DNA: TGTGCCAGCAGCTTTGGACAGGGGACAGGGTACGAGCAGTACTTC; CDR3 protein: CASSFGQGTGYEQYF
CDR3 length: 15; clone size: NA; J gene: TRBJ2-1; V gene: TRBV3-1; D gene: TRBD2; CDR3 DNA: TGTGCCAGCAGCCGACAGCGGGGGGGCTGGGATGAGCAGTTCTTC; CDR3 protein: CASSRQRGGWDEQFF